A selection of T cell receptor beta chains follows, all from one sample in a study of blood T cell repertoires in COVID-19. Sequencing used immunoSEQ multiplex PCR; TCRdb keeps in-frame clones, though not all of them. The sample has about 480,000 clones; nearly 90% are singletons. The source material was PBMCs or T cells enriched from blood (not recorded which). The receptors here all came from a woman aged 18-35 years with acute COVID-19. Both conserved end residues are trimmed from each CDR3. Fields, in order: D gene, J gene, V gene, CDR3 protein. A D gene is named only where the DNA matches it firmly.

>-|TRBJ2-7|TRBV18
ASSPETTGHEQY
>TRBD2|TRBJ2-5|TRBV7-8
ASSLVARGGEETQY
>TRBD2|TRBJ2-5|TRBV7-9
ASSQVSGGPQETQY
>-|TRBJ2-7|TRBV10-3
AITGGLGGDEQY
>-|TRBJ2-3|TRBV6-1
ASSEHTGSTDTQY
>-|TRBJ1-2|TRBV30
AWSAFETAYGYT
>TRBD1|TRBJ1-4|TRBV5-1
ASSSGQGTPNEKLF
>TRBD1|TRBJ1-1|TRBV19
ASSIQQGAGEAF
>TRBD2|TRBJ2-2|TRBV5-1
ASRKGLGGTGELF
>TRBD2|TRBJ2-3|TRBV3-1/TRBV3-2
ASSQVHLAGRTDTQY
>-|TRBJ2-5|TRBV5-1
ASSRNRAETQY
>-|TRBJ1-5|TRBV20-1
SATPQGPQH
>TRBD2|TRBJ2-7|TRBV4-2
ASSQDPSGGSYEQY
>-|TRBJ2-7|TRBV10-3
AISELSNSYEQY
>TRBD2|TRBJ2-1|TRBV11-2
ASSLRGGGGDEQF
>-|TRBJ1-1|TRBV30
AWSERNTEAF
>-|TRBJ1-1|TRBV5-1
ASSLLAANTEAF
>TRBD1|TRBJ2-7|TRBV7-6
ASSLGVRDRAYEQY
>TRBD1|TRBJ1-5|TRBV30
AWSVSKIQGNSNQPQH
>-|TRBJ1-5|TRBV7-9
ASSLAGINQPQH
>-|TRBJ2-7|TRBV25-1
ASSDRDYEQY
>TRBD2|TRBJ2-1|TRBV29-1
SVLPPGLAEYNEQF
>-|TRBJ2-5|TRBV24-1
ATSRGGGETQY
>TRBD2|TRBJ2-5|TRBV19
ASKISGGQETQY
>-|TRBJ2-6|TRBV7-8
ASSSRDSGANVLT
>-|TRBJ1-3|TRBV28
ATTSGFSGNTIY
>TRBD1|TRBJ1-1|TRBV11-2
ASSLVRSGGAGMNTEAF
>-|TRBJ1-1|TRBV13
ASSPPTGYEAF
>TRBD2|TRBJ2-4|TRBV11-2
ASSLGFGGGAKNIQY
>TRBD2|TRBJ2-1|TRBV27
ASSLSFPGLMQF
>-|TRBJ2-7|TRBV7-9
ASSSTSYEQY
>-|TRBJ1-6|TRBV25-1
ASSVGGPSSPLH
>TRBD1|TRBJ2-5|TRBV4-1
ASSQGNRRTGEETQY
>-|TRBJ2-5|TRBV18
ASSPRGVGETQY
>TRBD1|TRBJ2-2|TRBV7-9
ASSRPGTENTGELF
>TRBD2|TRBJ2-1|TRBV27
ASSSPSVGLAGTYNEQF
>-|TRBJ2-7|TRBV5-4
ASSFEIREQY
>TRBD1|TRBJ1-4|TRBV3-1/TRBV3-2
ACRDRVNEKLF
>TRBD2|TRBJ2-6|TRBV9
ASSPPGGGANVLT
>TRBD1|TRBJ1-2|TRBV4-2
ASSQDSGQVGYT
>TRBD1|TRBJ1-4|TRBV4-1
ASSQPADRREKLF
>-|TRBJ2-7|TRBV28
ASSASGSYEQY
>TRBD1|TRBJ1-1|TRBV28
ASSPGTVNTEAF
>TRBD2|TRBJ2-1|TRBV3-1/TRBV3-2
ASSQGWAGEVYNEQF
>TRBD1|TRBJ1-2|TRBV7-9
ASSSGQSRDGYT
>-|TRBJ1-4|TRBV5-8
ASRLWQGGASAATNEKLF
>-|TRBJ2-3|TRBV24-1
ATSDLGRGDTQY
>-|TRBJ2-7|TRBV7-8
ASSIDISYEQY
>-|TRBJ2-7|TRBV30
ACLDRSYEQY
>TRBD1|TRBJ2-6|TRBV7-9
ASIFNRDRVSGANVLT
>TRBD2|TRBJ2-3|TRBV19
ASSIGVRGGARTDTQY
>-|TRBJ1-1|TRBV5-1
ASSLGRGSNTEAF
>TRBD2|TRBJ2-1|TRBV5-1
ASSEGLAGTSYNEQF